These T cell receptor beta chains were read from a single sample in a study of long-term antiretroviral therapy in people with HIV. Sequenced by immunoSEQ multiplex PCR; TCRdb stores in-frame clones only, minus some. The sample lists 30,000 or so clones; roughly 84% were seen once. The sequencing used unsorted PBMCs, collected 0.4 years after starting antiretroviral therapy. The origin of the receptors is a man aged 18 to 35 with HIV. Both conserved end residues are part of each CDR3. D genes are given only for firm matches. Clone size appears in some rows only: once, few, many, or a class for an expanded clone.

v_gene,d_gene,j_gene,abundance,CDR3nt,CDR3aa
TRBV9,NA,TRBJ1-6,NA,TGTGCCAGCAGCGTAGCCTATAATTCACCCCTCCACTTT,CASSVAYNSPLHF
TRBV7-7,NA,TRBJ2-7,few,TGTGCCAGCAGCTCTCGACAGGACTCCTACGAGCAGTACTTC,CASSSRQDSYEQYF
TRBV6-5,TRBD1,TRBJ2-5,NA,TGTGCCAGTACAGGGGGTGATTCCGCCCAGTACTTC,CASTGGDSAQYF
TRBV4-3,NA,TRBJ1-1,NA,TGCGCCAGCAGCCAAGGTCGATTAGTGAACACTGAAGCTTTCTTT,CASSQGRLVNTEAFF
TRBV2,NA,TRBJ2-1,NA,TGTGCCAGGGGCCCGGGGGGCTCCTGGAACAATGAGCAGTTCTTC,CARGPGGSWNNEQFF
TRBV18,NA,TRBJ2-1,NA,TGTGCCAGCTCACCTGGGGGCGGGAGTTCCTACAATGAGCAGTTCTTC,CASSPGGGSSYNEQFF
TRBV5-1,NA,TRBJ2-7,NA,TGCGCCAGCAGCAAGACTACCTCCTACGAGCAGTACTTC,CASSKTTSYEQYF
TRBV11-2,NA,TRBJ1-2,NA,TGTGCCAGCAGCGGACCGGGACGGACGTCCTTGATTAACTATGGCTACACCTTC,CASSGPGRTSLINYGYTF
TRBV7-9,NA,TRBJ1-1,once,TGTGCCAGCAGCTCAGGGGCTGAAGCTTTCTTT,CASSSGAEAFF
TRBV10-2,TRBD1,TRBJ1-4,NA,TGCGCCAGCAGTATCAACAGGGGGCGGAGTGAAAAACTGTTTTTT,CASSINRGRSEKLFF
TRBV11-2,TRBD1,TRBJ2-2,NA,TGTGCCAGCAGCCACGGGACAGGGGAGCGGACCGGGGAGCTGTTTTTT,CASSHGTGERTGELFF
TRBV6-5,TRBD1,TRBJ1-1,once,TGTGCCAGCAGTCAGACAGGGGGCACTGAAGCTTTCTTT,CASSQTGGTEAFF
TRBV18,NA,TRBJ1-2,NA,TGTGCCAGCTCACCACCGGGCACAGGGTCAAACTATGGCTACACCTTC,CASSPPGTGSNYGYTF
TRBV13,NA,TRBJ2-5,NA,TGTGCCAGCAGCACGAACACAGGTCCGGAGACCCAGTACTTC,CASSTNTGPETQYF
TRBV27,NA,TRBJ2-7,few,TGTGCCAGCAGTTTAGGGTACGAGCAGTACTTC,CASSLGYEQYF
TRBV7-6,NA,TRBJ1-6,NA,TGTGCCAGCAGCTTAGACCCGCCGACAGTCCTCTCCTATAATTCACCCCTCCACTTT,CASSLDPPTVLSYNSPLHF
TRBV10-3,NA,TRBJ2-3,NA,TGTGCCATCAGTGATGCTCCGTGGGATACGCAGTATTTT,CAISDAPWDTQYF
TRBV10-3,NA,TRBJ2-5,NA,TGTGCCATCAGTGAGGGCACTAGACTATCCCAAGAGACCCAGTACTTC,CAISEGTRLSQETQYF
TRBV7-9,NA,TRBJ2-7,NA,TGTGCCAGCAGCTACAGTTCCTACGAGCAGTACTTC,CASSYSSYEQYF
TRBV7-8,TRBD2,TRBJ2-7,NA,TGTGCCAGCAGCTCCGGGACTAGAGCCTACGAGCAGTACTTC,CASSSGTRAYEQYF
TRBV9,NA,TRBJ1-2,NA,TGTGCCAGCAGGGGGGGCGGAAGGCCCGGTCATGGCTACACCTTC,CASRGGGRPGHGYTF
TRBV5-1,NA,TRBJ2-5,NA,TGCGCCAGCAGTTTCCAAGAGACCCAGTACTTC,CASSFQETQYF
TRBV9,NA,TRBJ1-1,NA,TGTGCCAGCAGCCTTAGGGGAGTTTCGAACACTGAAGCTTTCTTT,CASSLRGVSNTEAFF
TRBV27,TRBD1,TRBJ2-1,NA,TGTGCCAGCAGTTTATCAGGGACAGGGCGTGGAGAGCAGTTCTTC,CASSLSGTGRGEQFF
TRBV28,NA,TRBJ1-4,NA,TGTGCCAGCAGTTTTCCGGCCCTGGGGAATGAAAAACTGTTTTTT,CASSFPALGNEKLFF
TRBV9,NA,TRBJ2-1,NA,TGTGCCAGCAGCGTAGGGGACGTTGTTAGCTCCTACAATGAGCAGTTCTTC,CASSVGDVVSSYNEQFF
TRBV6-5,NA,TRBJ2-1,NA,TGTGCCAGCAGTTACGGAGAACAAGCCTACAATGAGCAGTTCTTC,CASSYGEQAYNEQFF
TRBV19,NA,TRBJ2-7,NA,TGTGCCAGTAGTATATCACCCTACGAGCAGTACTTC,CASSISPYEQYF
TRBV4-2,NA,TRBJ1-6,NA,TGTGCCAGCAGCCCGACCGTTGGGTCACCCCTCCACTTT,CASSPTVGSPLHF
TRBV4-2,NA,TRBJ1-3,NA,TGTGCCAGCAGCCAAGGGACAGACTCTGGAAACACCATATATTTT,CASSQGTDSGNTIYF
TRBV7-9,NA,TRBJ2-3,NA,TGTGCCAGCAGCCTTGCTTCGTCCGATACGCAGTATTTT,CASSLASSDTQYF
TRBV6-1,NA,TRBJ1-2,once,TGTGCCAGCAGTGAAGGTGACGGAAACTATGGCTACACCTTC,CASSEGDGNYGYTF
TRBV7-6,NA,TRBJ1-4,NA,TGTGCCAGCAGCCCCCGAGGGGGGGGCGGTAACACTAATGAAAAACTGTTTTTT,CASSPRGGGGNTNEKLFF
TRBV7-9,TRBD2,TRBJ2-1,NA,TGTGCCAGCAGCCCCCTAGGGGCAGCAGGGACTATCTACAATGAGCAGTTCTTC,CASSPLGAAGTIYNEQFF
TRBV5-5,NA,TRBJ2-7,NA,TGTGCCAGCAGTCCAGCTAGGGAGCAGTACTTC,CASSPAREQYF
TRBV7-9,NA,TRBJ2-1,NA,TGTGCCGGGGACCCCCCCTACAATGAGCAGTTCTTC,CAGDPPYNEQFF
TRBV9,NA,TRBJ2-2,NA,TGTGCCAGCAGCGTAGCAGGGAGGAACACCGGGGAGCTGTTTTTT,CASSVAGRNTGELFF
TRBV9,NA,TRBJ2-7,NA,TGTGCCAGCAGCGTAGGCCCCCACCAGGAGCAGTACTTC,CASSVGPHQEQYF
TRBV5-4,NA,TRBJ2-7,few,TGTGCCAGCAGCTTGGACCGGGGAGGATACGAGCAGTACTTC,CASSLDRGGYEQYF
TRBV7-7,NA,TRBJ2-2,few,TGTGCCAGCAGCCCGTCACTGGGCAGGGGTACCGGGGAGCTGTTTTTT,CASSPSLGRGTGELFF
TRBV9,TRBD1,TRBJ1-5,NA,TGTGCCAGCAGCCCAGGGACAGTCCTCAATCAGCCCCAGCATTTT,CASSPGTVLNQPQHF
TRBV27,NA,TRBJ1-2,NA,TGTGCCAGCAGTTTACAACAGGGTAACTATGGCTACACCTTC,CASSLQQGNYGYTF
TRBV29-1,NA,TRBJ2-7,NA,TGCAGCGGTGCAGATACCGGGACCTCCTACGAGCAGTACTTC,CSGADTGTSYEQYF
TRBV28,TRBD1,TRBJ2-1,once,TGTGCCAGCAGTGGCAGAACAGGGGTAGGGGAGCAGTTCTTC,CASSGRTGVGEQFF
TRBV6-5,TRBD2,TRBJ2-7,NA,TGTGCCAGCAGTTACTTTGGGGGGGTGTACGAGCAGTACTTC,CASSYFGGVYEQYF
TRBV11-2,TRBD2,TRBJ2-3,once,TGTGCCAGCAGCGGACGGACTAGCGGGGGCACAGATACGCAGTATTTT,CASSGRTSGGTDTQYF
TRBV19,NA,TRBJ1-1,NA,TGTGCCAGTAGTATACAGTTGGATTTGAACACTGAAGCTTTCTTT,CASSIQLDLNTEAFF
TRBV10-3,NA,TRBJ1-1,NA,TGTGCCGCAATGCCCACGGGGCGGACTGAAGCTTTCTTT,CAAMPTGRTEAFF
TRBV5-6,TRBD1,TRBJ2-7,NA,TGTGCCAGCAGCCGCGGGACAGGGGTATACGAGCAGTACTTC,CASSRGTGVYEQYF
TRBV28,NA,TRBJ2-2,once,TGTGCCAGCAGTTGGTTGTATGTGCTGTTTTTT,CASSWLYVLFF
TRBV9,TRBD1,TRBJ2-7,NA,TGTGCCAGCAGCCCTGGACAGGGGGCCTACGAGCAGTACTTC,CASSPGQGAYEQYF
TRBV6-5,NA,TRBJ1-5,NA,TGTGCCAGCAGTTCCGGGTCCGATCAGCCCCAGCATTTT,CASSSGSDQPQHF
TRBV6-5,NA,TRBJ1-5,NA,TGTGCCAGCAGTCCGATCCGGGGCAATCAGCCCCAGCATTTT,CASSPIRGNQPQHF
TRBV13,TRBD1,TRBJ1-1,NA,TGTGCCAGCAGCTGGAAAAAAGGACAGGGAATTTGGGGCACTGAAGCTTTCTTT,CASSWKKGQGIWGTEAFF
TRBV2,NA,TRBJ1-1,NA,TGTGCGGCAGTAGGGGAGACCAGAGAAGCTTTCTTT,CAAVGETREAFF
TRBV4-1,NA,TRBJ1-5,NA,TGCGCCAGCAGCCAAGATGGGACTTCTAGCAATCAGCCCCAGCATTTT,CASSQDGTSSNQPQHF
TRBV6-5,NA,TRBJ2-2,NA,TGTGCCAGCAGTTACTCGCAGGAGTACGGGGAGCTGTTTTTT,CASSYSQEYGELFF